These 21 T cell receptor beta chains share one sample of origin, sequenced in a study of blood T cells in healthy people across ages. Combining a sample-barcoded 5' primer with a J-beta primer mix, a second PCR ran for 7 to 11 cycles. From the 5' RACE reads, TCRdb called clonotypes with MiXCR, one entry per CDR3 protein. Of about 640,000 distinct CDR3 sequences listed, 58% are singletons. The sequenced sample consisted of blood. Source of these receptors: a man in his sixties in good health.

To note about this clonotype: A read error may produce the germline difference seen at one junction end. The chain uses TRBV10-3 and TRBJ1-2, with D uncertain. This CDR3 is built from 12 residues. Germline lookup yields CDR1 ENHRY and CDR2 SYGVKD. In DNA, the CDR3 is TGTGCCACCAACGAAAATAACTATGACTACACCTTC. It translates to CATNENNYDYTF.

This clonotype was seen a few times. V is TRBV19 and J is TRBJ1-5; maybe TRBD1 (6 bases). Per the germline V gene, CDR1 is LNHDA and CDR2 is SQIVND (reference sequence). With 3 bases removed from V and 6 bases from J, the gap between germline ends came to 15 bases. The CDR3 runs 15 residues. Here the CDR3 DNA reads TGTGCCAGTAGTATCTTCGGGCAGGGGCGTCAGCCCCAGCATTTT. It is translated as CASSIFGQGRQPQHF.

This clonotype was recorded a few times. V is TRBV2 and J is TRBJ2-7, with D perhaps being TRBD1 or TRBD2 (6 bases each). Trimming shortened V by 4 bases and J by 6 bases, and 19 bases separated the two germline ends. Germline V gives CDR1 SNHLY, CDR2 FYNNEI. CDR3 length: 15 residues. The CDR3 is CASSARVGGPSEQYF. CDR3 coding DNA: TGTGCCAGCAGTGCAAGGGTGGGGGGCCCCTCCGAGCAGTACTTC.

The rearrangement joins TRBV20-1 to TRBJ2-3, with TRBD2 identical over 10 bases. After removal of 5 bases from V and 7 bases from J, the junction contained 9 bases not matched to a gene. Looked up from germline, CDR1 is DFQATT and CDR2 is SNEGSKA (reference sequence). This CDR3 spans 14 amino acids. CDR3 protein: CSAPTSGVPNTQYF. The CDR3 DNA reads TGCAGTGCTCCTACTAGCGGGGTACCCAATACGCAGTATTTT.

This clonotype was seen a handful of times. V gene TRBV20-1 combines with J gene TRBJ2-7, with TRBD2 matching 9 bases. Trimming took 2 bases from V and 0 from J; bases not matched to a gene: 5. CDR1 is DFQATT and CDR2 is SNEGSKA in the germline V gene (reference sequence). The CDR3 totals 15 residues. This chain's CDR3 is CSARTPSGASYEQYF. CDR3 nucleotide sequence: TGCAGTGCTAGAACCCCTAGCGGGGCCTCCTACGAGCAGTACTTC.

The J gene is TRBJ2-1, the V gene TRBV12-3 or TRBV12-4; TRBD2 might be the D (5 bases). Trimming took off 6 bases at V and 2 bases at J, with 11 bases between the two ends. The CDR3 has 14 residues. For the CDR3, the DNA is TGTGCCAGCAGCCGGGGTAGCGCCTACAATGAGCAGTTCTTC. Residues: CASSRGSAYNEQFF.

The chain has TRBV11-2 and TRBJ2-5; D possibly corresponds to TRBD1 (6 bases). The ends were cut back, 1 base at V and 5 bases at J, with 11 bases in the middle. Germline V gene lookup returns CDR1 SGHAT and CDR2 FQNNGV. The CDR3 runs 14 residues. In nucleotides, the CDR3 is TGTGCCAGCAGCTTAGCGACAGGACGGGAGACCCAGTACTTC. This gives the protein CASSLATGRETQYF.

V is TRBV9 and J is TRBJ1-4; 8 bases line up with TRBD1. This CDR3 contains 16 residues. J gave up 5 bases and V 4 bases, and 10 bases lay outside the gene matches. Germline V gene lookup returns CDR1 SGDLS and CDR2 YYNGEE. CDR3 sequence reads: CASSPLPGQENEKLFF. CDR3 bases: TGTGCCAGCAGCCCTTTACCGGGACAGGAAAATGAAAAACTGTTTTTT.

CDR3 amino acids: CASSLQGWTTSMYF. CDR3 bases: TGTGCCAGCAGCTTACAGGGATGGACTACGAGCATGTACTTC. The chain employs TRBV7-9 and TRBJ2-4; D perhaps matches TRBD2 (6 bases). This CDR3 is 14 amino acids long. Trimming left V 2 bases short and J 15 bases short, with 20 bases between. CDR1 and CDR2 (germline): SEHNR, FQNEAQ (reference sequence).

In its sample, this clonotype was seen a few times. V is TRBV29-1 and J is TRBJ2-1; 8 bases are a match to TRBD1. The CDR3 is 13 amino acids. V was clipped by 7 bases and J by 8 bases; unmatched bases: 10. The germline CDR1 and CDR2 sequences are SQVTM and ANQGSEA. CDR3 sequence: CSADRGRTDEQFF. CDR3 bases: TGCAGCGCCGACAGGGGACGGACGGATGAGCAGTTCTTC.

This clonotype came up a few times. V is TRBV5-1 and J is TRBJ2-7, with D possibly being TRBD2 (6 bases). V lost 0 bases to trimming and J lost 3 bases, with 10 bases between them. The CDR3 contains 14 residues. Per germline, CDR1 SGHRS and CDR2 YFSETQ. CDR3 protein: CASSLEGGFYEQYF. CDR3 coding DNA: TGCGCCAGCAGCTTGGAGGGAGGATTCTACGAGCAGTACTTC.

The chain recombines TRBV10-3 with TRBJ2-7; 10 nucleotides align to TRBD1. Looked up from germline, CDR1 is ENHRY and CDR2 is SYGVKD. The CDR3 is 14 amino acids. Trimming at V came to 11 bases and at J to 0 bases, leaving 7 bases not matched to a gene. The CDR3 loop is CASGGDRGSYEQYF. The CDR3 DNA reads TGTGCCTCAGGGGGGGACAGGGGCTCCTACGAGCAGTACTTC.

This sequence joins TRBV5-1 and TRBJ1-1; 7 positions match TRBD1. The germline gives CDR1 SGHRS, CDR2 YFSETQ. After removal of 0 bases from V and 3 bases from J, the junction contained 5 bases not matched to a gene. The CDR3 consists of 15 residues. CDR3 coding DNA: TGCGCCAGCAGCTTGGGTGGACAGGTGGACACTGAAGCTTTCTTT. This sequence encodes CASSLGGQVDTEAFF.

The J gene is TRBJ1-2, the V gene TRBV12-3 or TRBV12-4; tentative D call: TRBD1 (6 bases). There are 15 residues in the CDR3. The V and J ends lost 2 bases and 7 bases respectively, with 17 bases between them. CDR3 residues: CASSLRRQGSGGYTF. As DNA, the CDR3 is TGTGCCAGCAGTTTAAGGCGGCAGGGGAGTGGTGGCTACACCTTC.

The rearrangement uses TRBV2 and TRBJ2-3; 9 bases line up with TRBD2. V was clipped by 4 bases and J by 6 bases; unmatched bases: 17. The germline V gene encodes CDR1 SNHLY and CDR2 FYNNEI. There are 18 residues in the CDR3. The CDR3 bases are TGTGCCAGCAGTGGTGGAGTCTCTCGGCGGGGGGGGACTGATACGCAGTATTTT. Its protein is CASSGGVSRRGGTDTQYF.

The chain couples TRBV28 to TRBJ2-1; D remains unclear. The germline V and J ends were trimmed by 6 bases and 9 bases, with 18 bases remaining between them. The V gene's germline CDR1 is MDHEN and CDR2 SYDVKM. This CDR3 contains 14 residues. The CDR3 loop is CASSLKGSLGEQFF. The CDR3 DNA follows: TGTGCCAGCAGCCTAAAGGGCAGCCTCGGTGAGCAGTTCTTC.

As for this clonotype: This could be a read error, since a much larger clone is one nucleotide away. The V call is TRBV5-5, the J call TRBJ2-7; D may match TRBD1 or TRBD2 (5 bases each). The CDR3 length is 15 residues. V was shortened by 3 bases and J by 9 bases, with 22 bases between the two germline ends. Per the germline V gene, CDR1 is SGHKS and CDR2 is YYEKEE (reference sequence). The CDR3 nucleotides read TGTGCCAGCAGCTGGGGCATTCTAGCAAGCAACGGGCAGTACTTC. This codes for CASSWGILASNGQYF.

The rearrangement uses TRBV27 and TRBJ2-1; TRBD1 is a possible D gene (6 bases). Germline values: CDR1 MNHEY, CDR2 SMNVEV (reference sequence). CDR3 length: 16 amino acids. V dropped 4 bases and J dropped 0 bases, with 13 bases sitting between them. For the CDR3, the DNA is TGTGCCAGCAGTTCATTCGTACAGGGCTCCTACAATGAGCAGTTCTTC. Translated: CASSSFVQGSYNEQFF.

The gene calls are TRBV10-3 and TRBJ2-7, with D possibly TRBD1 on 7 matching bases. The CDR3 length is 13 residues. Germline V gives CDR1 ENHRY, CDR2 SYGVKD. V dropped 8 bases and J dropped 2 bases, with 13 bases sitting between them. The CDR3 region is CAISPGGTYEQYF. The CDR3 DNA sequence: TGTGCCATCTCGCCAGGGGGGACCTACGAGCAGTACTTC.

The genes are TRBV6-5 and TRBJ1-6, with D possibly TRBD1 on 5 matching bases. The CDR3 runs to 14 residues. From germline, CDR1 is MNHEY and CDR2 SVGAGI. The germline V and J ends were trimmed by 8 bases and 7 bases, with 15 bases remaining between them. The CDR3 DNA follows: TGTGCCAGCGTTAGAGAGTGGGGCAATTCACCCCTCCACTTT. This gives the protein CASVREWGNSPLHF.

The chain carries TRBV14 and TRBJ2-7, with TRBD2 matching over 14 bases. V gave up 3 bases and J gave up 5 bases; unmatched junction bases: 3. There are 15 residues in the CDR3. Germline CDR1 is SGHDN and CDR2 is FVKESK. The CDR3 DNA is TGTGCCAGCAGCCACGGGACTAGCGGGGGAAACGAGCAGTACTTC. As protein: CASSHGTSGGNEQYF.